One and the same sample provided the 25 T cell receptor beta chains below, sequenced in a study of memory CD4+ T cells and cytomegalovirus serostatus. Generated by immunoSEQ multiplex PCR, the TCRdb table keeps only in-frame clones and is missing some. Here the sample spans about 44,000 clones, around 76% being singletons. Single viable CD3+CD4+CD8-CD45RO+ cells were sorted as the memory CD4+ T cells. The source material was memory CD4+ T cells from blood. The source of these receptors is an adult in good health and CMV-seronegative.

V and J are TRBV28 and TRBJ1-3; 7 bases are shared with TRBD1. The V and J ends lost 6 bases and 4 bases, in that order; junction bases with no gene match: 9. The germline V gene encodes CDR1 MDHEN and CDR2 SYDVKM. The length of the CDR3 is 15 residues. Here the CDR3 reads CASREQGQRGNTIYF. DNA for the CDR3: TGTGCCAGCAGGGAACAGGGGCAACGAGGAAACACCATATATTTT.

The rearrangement links TRBV7-9 to TRBJ1-2; unclear D gene. Trimming removed 1 base at V and 8 bases at J, with 11 bases between. CDR3 length equals 13 residues. The germline gives CDR1 SEHNR, CDR2 FQNEAQ (reference sequence). For the CDR3, the DNA is TGTGCCAGCAGCTTAGGGGGAAAAAAGGGCTACACCTTC. This encodes CASSLGGKKGYTF.

The chain carries TRBV6-1 and TRBJ1-1, with D possibly being TRBD1 (5 bases). The CDR3 is made up of 13 amino acids. Trimming pared 1 base from V and 4 bases from J, leaving 7 bases between. Germline CDR1 MNHNS, CDR2 SASEGT. Here the CDR3 DNA reads TGTGCCAGCAGTGAAGAGGGGAGCACTGAAGCTTTCTTT. Amino acid sequence: CASSEEGSTEAFF.

V gene TRBV2 combines with J gene TRBJ1-1; D uncertain. Germline-derived CDR1 and CDR2 are SNHLY and FYNNEI. The CDR3 sequence is 15 residues long. V shed 7 bases and J shed 3 bases, with 18 bases lying between them. In DNA, the CDR3 is TGTGCCAGCACGGGTCTGACGTTTCGGGACACTGAAGCTTTCTTT. Encoded protein: CASTGLTFRDTEAFF.

The chain links TRBV9 to TRBJ1-3, with a possible D match to TRBD1 (6 bases). V gave up 4 bases and J gave up 10 bases, with 12 bases separating them. The CDR3 covers 12 residues. The germline V gene has CDR1 SGDLS and CDR2 YYNGEE. The CDR3 nucleotides read TGTGCCAGCAGCTTAATCAGGGGAACCATATATTTT. This translates into CASSLIRGTIYF.

The chain employs TRBV30 and TRBJ1-2; D is ambiguous. This CDR3 has 13 residues. V was trimmed by 5 bases and J by 4 bases, leaving 14 bases between them. The germline CDR1 and CDR2 sequences are GTSNPN and SVGIG (reference sequence). The CDR3, as DNA: TGTGCCTGGGATAGGGAGAACCCCTATGGCTACACCTTC. This codes for CAWDRENPYGYTF.

The V and J genes are TRBV20-1 and TRBJ2-1, with a weak D call TRBD2 (6 bases). This CDR3 region has 11 residues. The germline V gene has CDR1 DFQATT and CDR2 SNEGSKA (reference sequence). Trimming removed 5 bases at V and 15 bases at J, with 17 bases between. Written as DNA, the CDR3 is TGCAGTGCTCCCGCGGGGCTATCGAGGTTCTTC. The encoded protein is CSAPAGLSRFF.

The gene calls are TRBV7-2 and TRBJ2-5; a weak D match, TRBD2 (5 bases). The germline V gene has CDR1 SGHTA and CDR2 FQGNSA. V was clipped by 5 bases and J by 4 bases, with 11 bases between them. The CDR3 loop spans 13 amino acids. Written as DNA, the CDR3 is TGTGCCAGCAGCAAAAACGCGGGAGAGACCCAGTACTTC. Protein sequence: CASSKNAGETQYF.

V is TRBV11-3 and J is TRBJ2-5, with 8 bases that match TRBD2. The ends lost 5 bases at V and 3 bases at J; junction bases unmatched: 8. The CDR3 is made up of 15 amino acids. Germline V gene lookup returns CDR1 SGHNT and CDR2 YENEEA. The CDR3 DNA is TGTGCCAGCAGCCCCGGGGGACTAGAGAAAGAGACCCAGTACTTC. Translated: CASSPGGLEKETQYF.

This clone rates as medium-sized. This same CDR3 is encoded by further DNA sequences in the sample. This chain uses TRBV19 with TRBJ1-1; a possible D gene is TRBD1 (6 bases). The V and J ends lost 3 bases and 5 bases respectively, with 10 bases between them. The CDR3 covers 13 residues. Looked up from germline, CDR1 is LNHDA and CDR2 is SQIVND (reference sequence). The CDR3 DNA reads TGTGCCAGTAGTATCCAACAGGGTACTGAAGCTTTCTTT. Encoded protein: CASSIQQGTEAFF.

This clone was recorded only once. This sequence joins TRBV11-3 and TRBJ1-3; D is undetermined. Germline V gives CDR1 SGHNT, CDR2 YENEEA. Trimming left V 5 bases short and J 0 bases short, with 8 bases between. This CDR3 has 14 residues. The CDR3 spells CASSRLDSGNTIYF. The CDR3 bases are TGTGCCAGCAGCCGCCTGGACTCTGGAAACACCATATATTTT.

Details on this clone: The same CDR3 is also encoded by other DNA sequences in this sample. CDR3 sequence reads: CASGESSYNSPLHF. DNA for the CDR3: TGTGCCAGCGGGGAGAGCTCCTATAATTCACCCCTCCACTTT. The chain couples TRBV2 to TRBJ1-6; unclear D gene. Trimming pared 8 bases from V and 0 bases from J, leaving 8 bases between. CDR1 and CDR2 (germline): SNHLY, FYNNEI. The CDR3 extends over 14 amino acids.

The V call is TRBV6-5, the J call TRBJ1-4, with D unresolved. Trimming removed 6 bases from V and 8 bases from J, with 10 bases in between. CDR1 and CDR2 from the germline V gene are MNHEY and SVGAGI. This CDR3 region has 12 residues. The CDR3 bases are TGTGCCAGCAGGCATCGGAAGGAAAAACTGTTTTTT. It is translated as CASRHRKEKLFF.

CDR3 residues: CASSLAGTGRYEQYF. As DNA, the CDR3 is TGTGCCAGCAGCTTAGCAGGGACAGGGAGATACGAGCAGTACTTC. The gene calls are TRBV13 and TRBJ2-7; 9 bases fit TRBD1. In germline, CDR1 is PRHDT, CDR2 FYEKMQ (reference sequence). The CDR3 totals 15 residues. The trim removed 1 base at V and 4 bases at J, leaving 5 bases unmatched.

This clone showed up just once. The V gene is TRBV19, the J gene TRBJ1-1; a possible D gene is TRBD1 (6 bases). With 5 bases removed from V and 8 bases from J, the gap between germline ends came to 21 bases. CDR1 and CDR2 from the germline V gene are LNHDA and SQIVND (reference sequence). The CDR3 has 15 amino acids. The CDR3 nucleotides read TGTGCCAGTAGTTTCATGGACAGATTTCGTGACGAAGCTTTCTTT. It codes for CASSFMDRFRDEAFF. Using reference TRBV19 and TRBJ1-1 for the parts outside the CDR3, the full variable domain is DGGITQSPKYLFRKEGQNVTLSCEQNLNHDAMYWYRQDPGQGLRLIYYSQIVNDFQKGDIAEGYSVSREKKESFPLTVTSAQKNPTAFYLCASSFMDRFRDEAFFGQGTRLTVV.

J is TRBJ1-1 and V is TRBV19, with 7 bases identical to TRBD1. There are 14 residues in the CDR3. Germline assignment: CDR1 LNHDA and CDR2 SQIVND (reference sequence). Trimming took 9 bases from V and 3 from J; bases not matched to a gene: 10. The CDR3 loop reads CASGVKGADTEAFF. The CDR3 DNA sequence: TGTGCCAGCGGAGTAAAGGGGGCGGACACTGAAGCTTTCTTT.

Here the CDR3 reads CASSLSETAQQFF. The CDR3 DNA reads TGTGCCAGCAGCTTAAGTGAGACGGCCCAGCAGTTCTTC. The chain recombines TRBV7-3 with TRBJ2-1; D is unresolved. Deletions cut 1 base from V and 11 bases from J, with 12 bases between. Germline lookup yields CDR1 SGHTA and CDR2 FQGTGA. CDR3 length: 13 amino acids. The whole variable domain, remainder taken from reference TRBV7-3 and TRBJ2-1, is GAGVSQTPSNKVTEKGKYVELRCDPISGHTALYWYRQSLGQGPEFLIYFQGTGAADDSGLPNDRFFAVRPEGSVSTLKIQRTERGDSAVYLCASSLSETAQQFFGPGTRLTVL.

The J gene is TRBJ2-1, the V gene TRBV7-2, with 8 bases fitting TRBD2. The CDR3 loop spans 15 amino acids. Germline CDR1 reads SGHTA; CDR2 reads FQGNSA. Losses at the gene ends were 1 base for V and 4 bases for J; bases not matched to a gene: 3. The DNA of the CDR3 is TGTGCCAGCAGCTTAGAAGCGGGGGAATACAATGAGCAGTTCTTC. Residues: CASSLEAGEYNEQFF.

In its sample, this clone was seen once. The chain couples TRBV7-2 to TRBJ2-7; TRBD1 is a possible D gene (5 bases). Between the trimmed V and J ends, which lost 5 bases and 3 bases, there was a span of 14 bases. The CDR3 covers 14 residues. Germline values: CDR1 SGHTA, CDR2 FQGNSA. In DNA, the CDR3 is TGTGCCAGCAGCCCGCGACAGAACCTCTACGAGCAGTACTTC. Amino acid sequence: CASSPRQNLYEQYF.

The table lists this clone with a few counts. The chain has TRBV29-1 and TRBJ1-2; the D is unclear. This CDR3 has 12 amino acids. The V and J ends lost 3 bases and 6 bases respectively, with 11 bases between them. The germline CDR1 and CDR2 sequences are SQVTM and ANQGSEA. The CDR3 nucleotides are TGCAGCGTTGAGCAGTTTCGAGATGGCTACACCTTC. This gives the protein CSVEQFRDGYTF.

The chain employs TRBV28 and TRBJ1-3, with 8 bases matching TRBD1. The CDR3 extends over 20 amino acids. Per the germline V gene, CDR1 is MDHEN and CDR2 is SYDVKM. V was pared by 11 bases and J by 4 bases, with 28 bases of the junction left unmatched. The CDR3 DNA follows: TGTGCCTGCTCCAGTTTGGTGCCAGCGGCAGGGGGCTTATTGGGAAACACCATATATTTT. Translating gives CACSSLVPAAGGLLGNTIYF.

The genes are TRBV6-5 and TRBJ1-1; D unclear. The CDR3 runs to 13 residues. V dropped 5 bases and J dropped 4 bases, with 11 bases sitting between them. The germline CDR1 and CDR2 sequences are MNHEY and SVGAGI. In DNA, the CDR3 is TGTGCCAGCAGTGTGACCCGTCTCACTGAAGCTTTCTTT. Its protein is CASSVTRLTEAFF.

The rearrangement joins TRBV27 to TRBJ2-6; no clear D. Germline values: CDR1 MNHEY, CDR2 SMNVEV (reference sequence). This CDR3 has 15 residues. Trimming cost V 5 bases and J 0 bases, with 8 bases left between them. The CDR3, as DNA: TGTGCCAGCAGTGCCCTGGGCTCTGGGGCCAACGTCCTGACTTTC. Its translation is CASSALGSGANVLTF.

This clone came up once. The chain joins TRBV15 to TRBJ1-6; D is unresolved. Trimming pared 3 bases from V and 9 bases from J, leaving 12 bases between. CDR1 and CDR2 (germline): LNHNV, YYDKDF (reference sequence). The CDR3 totals 14 residues. CDR3 nucleotide sequence: TGTGCCACCAGCAGGAAGAGGGAGGGTTCACCCCTCCACTTT. Its protein product is CATSRKREGSPLHF.

The count of this clone is one. The V and J genes are TRBV30 and TRBJ2-1, with D maybe TRBD2 (5 bases). Trimming shortened V by 7 bases and J by 0 bases, and 16 bases separated the two germline ends. This CDR3 region has 15 residues. Per the germline V gene, CDR1 is GTSNPN and CDR2 is SVGIG (reference sequence). CDR3 in DNA: TGTGCCTTAGTGGAGTGGGAGAGCTCCTACAATGAGCAGTTCTTC. This encodes CALVEWESSYNEQFF.